The 16 T cell receptor beta chains below come from one sample, sequenced in a study of T cells in Graves' hyperthyroidism and ophthalmopathy. Using RNA transcripts as the source, TCR beta CDR3 regions were amplified. A first-round RT-PCR of the TCR CDR3 used the HTBI primer set. From the multiplex PCR reads, TCRdb called clonotypes with MiXCR, one entry per CDR3 protein. The table has approximately 870,000 distinct CDR3 sequences, around 38% seen once. The sequenced sample consisted of blood. These receptors were taken from a man between 18 and 29 years old with Graves' hyperthyroidism.

This clonotype was found a few times. The chain carries TRBV29-1 and TRBJ2-7, with D unresolved. The CDR3 contains 14 residues. Germline V gene lookup returns CDR1 SQVTM and CDR2 ANQGSEA. V dropped 4 bases and J dropped 3 bases, with 16 bases sitting between them. The CDR3 sequence: CSVGWWRADYEQYF. The CDR3 DNA follows: TGCAGCGTTGGGTGGTGGAGAGCAGACTACGAGCAGTACTTC.

The rearrangement joins TRBV7-2 to TRBJ2-5; D is perhaps TRBD2 (6 bases). V was cut by 5 bases and J by 5 bases, with 18 bases left in between. This CDR3 has 15 amino acids. Germline V gives CDR1 SGHTA, CDR2 FQGNSA. CDR3: CASSVGTLNGETQYF. CDR3 in DNA: TGTGCCAGCAGCGTCGGGACTCTGAATGGGGAGACCCAGTACTTC.

V usage is TRBV15 and J usage is TRBJ2-5; TRBD2 agrees at 9 bases. Germline values: CDR1 LNHNV, CDR2 YYDKDF (reference sequence). V gave up 3 bases and J gave up 9 bases; unmatched junction bases: 20. This CDR3 region has 18 residues. CDR3 bases: TGTGCCACCAGCAGCTTGGGACTTAGCGGGGGAAGAGTGTTGGCCCAGTACTTC. Translating it yields CATSSLGLSGGRVLAQYF. The full variable domain, completed using reference TRBV15 and TRBJ2-5, is DAMVIQNPRYQVTQFGKPVTLSCSQTLNHNVMYWYQQKSSQAPKLLFHYYDKDFNNEADTPDNFQSRRPNTSFCFLDIRSPGLGDTAMYLCATSSLGLSGGRVLAQYFGPGTRLLVL.

This clonotype was counted ten times or more. This chain uses TRBV7-2 with TRBJ2-7, with 7 bases that match TRBD2. The CDR3 contains 14 residues. V shed 6 bases, J shed 3 bases, and the junction held 8 bases outside the gene matches. Germline loops: CDR1 SGHTA, CDR2 FQGNSA. CDR3 in amino acids: CASSRLAEGYEQYF. The CDR3, as DNA: TGTGCCAGCAGTAGGCTAGCGGAAGGCTACGAGCAGTACTTC.

The V and J genes are TRBV2 and TRBJ1-1; tentatively, D is TRBD1 (6 bases). The CDR3 spans 14 residues. Germline CDR1 SNHLY, CDR2 FYNNEI. Between the trimmed V and J ends, which lost 8 bases and 4 bases, there was a span of 17 bases. As DNA, the CDR3 is TGTGCCAGCGTCAACAGGGCCTGGGGCACTGAAGCTTTCTTT. Residues: CASVNRAWGTEAFF. Using reference TRBV2 and TRBJ1-1 for the parts outside the CDR3, the full variable domain is EPEVTQTPSHQVTQMGQEVILRCVPISNHLYFYWYRQILGQKVEFLVSFYNNEISEKSEIFDDQFSVERPDGSNFTLKIRSTKLEDSAMYFCASVNRAWGTEAFFGQGTRLTVV.

The chain links TRBV13 to TRBJ1-2; no clear D gene. Deletions cut 0 bases from V and 4 bases from J, with 12 bases between. Germline CDR1 reads PRHDT; CDR2 reads FYEKMQ (reference sequence). CDR3 length: 15 residues. CDR3 residues: CASSLGPGPVYGYTF. In DNA form, the CDR3 reads TGTGCCAGCAGCTTAGGTCCGGGTCCCGTCTATGGCTACACCTTC.

This clonotype was detected many times. The chain is built from TRBV2 and TRBJ2-2; 9 nucleotides match TRBD2. The CDR3 contains 18 residues. Germline V lookup: CDR1 SNHLY, CDR2 FYNNEI. J lost 1 base, V lost 8 bases, and 14 bases had no gene match. The CDR3 protein is CASLPPGRGGKNTGELFF. CDR3 coding DNA: TGTGCCAGCCTGCCCCCCGGGCGGGGGGGCAAGAACACCGGGGAGCTGTTTTTT.

This chain connects TRBV2 to TRBJ2-7; 8 bases align to TRBD2. CDR3 length: 15 amino acids. Germline CDR1 reads SNHLY; CDR2 reads FYNNEI. V lost 6 bases to trimming and J lost 6 bases; unmatched junction nucleotides: 13. CDR3 DNA sequence: TGTGCCAGCAGCTCCCTAGCGGGCGACCCCTCCGAGCAGTACTTC. It is translated as CASSSLAGDPSEQYF.

The chain combines TRBV25-1 with TRBJ1-6; a weak D match, TRBD1 (6 bases). The CDR3 has 13 amino acids. Germline V CDR1 and CDR2: MGHDK, SYGVNS. V was shortened by 4 bases and J by 13 bases, with 14 bases between the two germline ends. This chain's CDR3 is CASSGQAVLPLHF. The CDR3 region has the DNA TGTGCCAGCAGTGGACAGGCCGTCCTCCCCCTCCACTTT. Based on the CDR3 plus reference TRBV25-1 and TRBJ1-6, the full variable domain is EADIYQTPRYLVIGTGKKITLECSQTMGHDKMYWYQQDPGMELHLIHYSYGVNSTEKGDLSSESTVSRIRTEHFPLTLESARPSHTSQYLCASSGQAVLPLHFGNGTRLTVT.

The chain carries TRBV18 and TRBJ2-7; D is unclear. The germline V gene encodes CDR1 KGHSH and CDR2 LQKENI. The length of the CDR3 is 13 residues. V dropped 2 bases and J dropped 4 bases, with 9 bases sitting between them. The DNA for the CDR3 is TGTGCCAGCTCACCAAACACCCCTTACGAGCAGTACTTC. Translated, it gives CASSPNTPYEQYF.

This chain connects TRBV19 to TRBJ2-5; TRBD1 agrees at 9 bases. CDR3 length: 16 amino acids. V trimming: 7 bases; J trimming: 4 bases; junction bases outside the gene matches: 13. Germline CDR1 and CDR2: LNHDA and SQIVND (reference sequence). The CDR3 sequence: CASNSPGDRAGETQYF. DNA for the CDR3: TGTGCCAGTAACTCCCCTGGGGACAGGGCTGGAGAGACCCAGTACTTC. The variable domain in full, with the rest retrieved from reference TRBV19 and TRBJ2-5, is DGGITQSPKYLFRKEGQNVTLSCEQNLNHDAMYWYRQDPGQGLRLIYYSQIVNDFQKGDIAEGYSVSREKKESFPLTVTSAQKNPTAFYLCASNSPGDRAGETQYFGPGTRLLVL.

V gene TRBV29-1 combines with J gene TRBJ2-1; maybe TRBD1 (5 bases). The CDR3 is 13 residues long. V shed 4 bases and J shed 2 bases, with 9 bases lying between them. The germline V gene has CDR1 SQVTM and CDR2 ANQGSEA. CDR3 residues: CSVGAGTYNEQFF. CDR3 DNA: TGCAGCGTTGGGGCAGGGACCTACAATGAGCAGTTCTTC.

The chain combines TRBV7-9 with TRBJ2-7; TRBD2 agrees at 7 bases. CDR1 and CDR2 (germline): SEHNR, FQNEAQ (reference sequence). The V segment lost 1 base and the J segment 6 bases; nucleotides outside the gene matches: 6. The CDR3 consists of 14 residues. CDR3 protein: CASSLGSGTTEQYF. Written as DNA, the CDR3 is TGTGCCAGCAGCTTAGGGTCGGGGACTACCGAGCAGTACTTC. Full variable domain (remainder filled in from reference TRBV7-9 and TRBJ2-7): DTGVSQNPRHKITKRGQNVTFRCDPISEHNRLYWYRQTLGQGPEFLTYFQNEAQLEKSRLLSDRFSAERPKGSFSTLEIQRTEQGDSAMYLCASSLGSGTTEQYFGPGTRLTVT.

The J gene is TRBJ2-7, the V gene TRBV25-1, with D perhaps TRBD1 or TRBD2 (6 bases each). Looked up from germline, CDR1 is MGHDK and CDR2 is SYGVNS. V lost 5 bases and J 0 bases, leaving 17 bases between the germline ends. The CDR3 extends over 16 amino acids. In DNA, the CDR3 is TGTGCCAGCAGTCCCCCAGGGGACGGGAGCTCCTACGAGCAGTACTTC. Encoded protein: CASSPPGDGSSYEQYF.

This clonotype was recorded a few times. The V and J genes are TRBV20-1 and TRBJ1-1; tentative D call: TRBD1 (6 bases). The germline gives CDR1 DFQATT, CDR2 SNEGSKA (reference sequence). Between the trimmed V and J ends, which lost 7 bases and 5 bases, there was a span of 14 bases. This CDR3 is built from 12 residues. The CDR3 coding sequence is TGCAGTGTGGGGAGGGGGGAGACTGAAGCTTTCTTT. Translated, it gives CSVGRGETEAFF.

The chain links TRBV5-1 to TRBJ1-1; TRBD1 agrees at 10 bases. V lost 5 bases to trimming and J lost 4 bases; unmatched junction nucleotides: 5. The V gene's germline CDR1 is SGHRS and CDR2 YFSETQ. The CDR3 has 14 residues. In DNA form, the CDR3 reads TGCGCCAGCAGTTCGACAGGGGGCTGCACTGAAGCTTTCTTT. Amino acid sequence: CASSSTGGCTEAFF.